This TCR beta chain was observed in a study of cytomegalovirus exposure and HLA in healthy donors. Study as a whole: Ancestry clustering placed 70% to 85% of 300 to 400 genotyped donors in the Caucasian-associated cluster. Study findings and constraints: A further, later analysis showed that HLA-associated TCR beta chains (compared with equally common others) were more clonally expanded.

J lost 9 bases, V lost 3 bases, and 15 bases had no gene match. The CDR3 sequence is 15 residues long. Germline CDR1 reads GTSNPN; CDR2 reads SVGIG (reference sequence). Comments on this clone: Its matching antigen is unknown.

PCR employed 60 Vbeta and 13 Jbeta primers. Clones were sequenced by immunoSEQ multiplex PCR, and TCRdb holds only the in-frame ones, with some missing. The profile shows about 110,000 clones, 60% to 80% of them singletons. Sequencing was done on a sample of PBMCs. The chain combines TRBV30 with TRBJ2-3; 7 bases are shared with TRBD2. This receptor was taken from a man aged 45-65 years in good health and CMV-seropositive. This chain's CDR3 is CAWSDNSLGGGTQYF. The CDR3 nucleotides read TGTGCCTGGAGCGATAACTCTTTAGGCGGGGGAACGCAGTATTTT.